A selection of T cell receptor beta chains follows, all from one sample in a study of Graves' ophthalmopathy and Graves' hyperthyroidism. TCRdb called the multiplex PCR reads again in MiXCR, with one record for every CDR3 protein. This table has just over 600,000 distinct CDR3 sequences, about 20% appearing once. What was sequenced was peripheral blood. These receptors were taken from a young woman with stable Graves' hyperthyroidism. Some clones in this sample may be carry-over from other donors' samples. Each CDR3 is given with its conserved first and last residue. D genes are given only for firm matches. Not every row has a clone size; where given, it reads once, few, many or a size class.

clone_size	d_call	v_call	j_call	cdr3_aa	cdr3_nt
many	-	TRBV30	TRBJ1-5	CAWSVGSNQPQHF	TGTGCCTGGAGTGTTGGTAGCAATCAGCCCCAGCATTTT
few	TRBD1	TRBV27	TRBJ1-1	CASSSRTGTEAFF	TGTGCCAGCAGTTCCCGGACAGGGACTGAAGCTTTCTTT
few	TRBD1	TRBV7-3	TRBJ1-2	CASSFGTGRVAGYTF	TGTGCCAGCAGCTTCGGGACAGGGAGGGTAGCTGGCTACACCTTC
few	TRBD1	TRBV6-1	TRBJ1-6	CASQPGQANSPLHF	TGTGCCAGCCAACCGGGACAGGCGAATTCACCCCTCCACTTT
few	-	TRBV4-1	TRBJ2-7	CASSQDPGYSYEQYF	TGCGCCAGCAGCCAAGATCCGGGGTACTCCTACGAGCAGTACTTC
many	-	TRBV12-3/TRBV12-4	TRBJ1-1	CASSLGAGTEAFF	TGTGCCAGCAGTTTGGGGGCTGGCACTGAAGCTTTCTTT
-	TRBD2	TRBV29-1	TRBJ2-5	CSVVLAGDSETQYF	TGCAGCGTTGTACTTGCGGGGGATTCGGAGACCCAGTACTTC
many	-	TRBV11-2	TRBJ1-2	CASSLDRVSGEYGYTF	TGTGCCAGCAGCTTAGACAGGGTATCCGGCGAGTATGGCTACACCTTC
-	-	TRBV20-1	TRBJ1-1	CSAEEPQGLVTEAFF	TGCAGTGCCGAAGAACCACAGGGTTTAGTCACTGAGGCTTTCTTT
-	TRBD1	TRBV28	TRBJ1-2	CASSRKDRVFGYTF	TGTGCCAGCAGCCGCAAGGACAGGGTTTTCGGCTACACCTTC
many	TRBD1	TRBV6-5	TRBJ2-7	CASSYPRTGSSYEQYF	TGTGCCAGCAGTTACCCACGGACAGGGAGCTCCTACGAGCAGTACTTC
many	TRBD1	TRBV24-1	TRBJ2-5	CATSDPGTGEETQYF	TGTGCCACCAGTGATCCCGGGACAGGGGAAGAGACCCAGTACTTC
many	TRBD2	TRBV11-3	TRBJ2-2	CASRYPGTSGTGELFF	TGTGCCAGCAGATATCCCGGGACTAGCGGAACCGGGGAGCTGTTTTTT